This paragraph reports one T cell receptor (beta chain). The sample belongs to a study of blood T cell repertoires in COVID-19. On the study more broadly: COVID-19 samples from acute and convalescent phases originated in the United States, Italy and Spain. T cells, B-cell-depleted T cells, or PBMCs supplied cDNA or gDNA.

Under the authors' procedure: Amplifying reference gene primers gave estimates of nucleated cell counts. The data were produced by immunoSEQ multiplex PCR, yet TCRdb's version contains in-frame clones alone and is incomplete. That table is the source of V, J and clone size, and D and trimming were worked out from the DNA. The sample yields roughly 200,000 clones, 85% to 90% seen once. CDR1 is LNHDA and CDR2 is SQIVND in the germline V gene (reference sequence). The CDR3 totals 15 residues. The junction had 5 bases not matched to a gene; V was cut back by 5 bases and J by 1 base. Living in 24 US areas, the participants were between roughly 18 and 90 years of age.

The material sequenced was PBMCs or T cells enriched from blood (not recorded which). This TCR derives from a man aged 25 to 40 who had recovered from COVID-19. The rearrangement uses TRBV19 and TRBJ1-5; 7 positions agree with TRBD1. The chain's CDR3 is CASSGDRASNQPQHF. The CDR3 DNA reads TGTGCCAGTAGTGGCGACAGGGCCAGCAATCAGCCCCAGCATTTT.